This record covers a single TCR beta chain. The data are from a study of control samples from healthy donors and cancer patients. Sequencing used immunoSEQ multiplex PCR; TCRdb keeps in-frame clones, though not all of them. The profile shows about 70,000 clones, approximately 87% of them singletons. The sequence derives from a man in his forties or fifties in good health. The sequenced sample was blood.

CDR3 sequence: CASSWGTSGYYEQYF. The CDR3 DNA reads TGTGCCAGCAGCTGGGGGACTAGCGGATACTACGAGCAGTACTTC. The rearrangement joins TRBV7-6 to TRBJ2-7; 11 bases map to TRBD2. J was trimmed by 3 bases and V by 4 bases; bases with no gene match: 5. Germline assignment: CDR1 SGHVS and CDR2 FNYEAQ. The CDR3 covers 15 residues.